The sequence of this T cell receptor beta chain was determined in a study of shared clonotypes between healthy human individuals. General observations from the study: The study generally estimated greater richness for naive than memory subsets. Generation of non-shared clonotypes was less probable than generation of clonotypes shared by all four donors. Around 4.7% was the fraction of naive CD4 clonotypes found shared across several donors.

V was cut by 1 base and J by 0 bases, with 8 bases left in between. CDR3 length: 15 residues. Germline V gene lookup returns CDR1 SGHVS and CDR2 FQNEAQ. Both subsets, CD45RA+ naive and CD45RA-negative memory, were split from the CD4+ cells. Repertoires were generated with immunoSEQ multiplex PCR, while TCRdb's copy carries only in-frame clones and drops some. The sample shows about 1,500,000 clones, roughly 96% of them seen only once. Concerning this clone itself: Its antigen is still unknown.

The material sequenced was naive CD4+ T cells sorted from blood. The subset was: CD45RA+ positively selected. The sequence derives from a man aged 30 to 39 in good health. The chain combines TRBV7-8 with TRBJ2-3; D uncertain. The CDR3 here is CASSLDLGSTDTQYF. As DNA, the CDR3 is TGTGCCAGCAGCTTAGACTTGGGAAGCACAGATACGCAGTATTTT. The variable domain in full, completed from reference TRBV7-8 and TRBJ2-3, reads GAGVSQSPRYKVAKRGQDVALRCDPISGHVSLFWYQQALGQGPEFLTYFQNEAQLDKSGLPSDRFFAERPEGSVSTLKIQRTQQEDSAVYLCASSLDLGSTDTQYFGPGTRLTVL.